This TCR beta chain is drawn from a study of PD-L1 blockade in urothelial cancer. In the study overall: Patients commenced intravenous atezolizumab, 1,200 mg every 3 weeks, around 2014.

The CDR3 consists of 14 residues. V was pared by 1 base and J by 4 bases, with 10 bases between. The germline CDR1 and CDR2 sequences are SEHNR and FQNEAQ (reference sequence). The method was immunoSEQ multiplex PCR; TCRdb's version includes in-frame clones alone and lacks a portion of them. This table holds more than 50,000 clones, about 86% found once. Time point meaning: pretreatment peripheral blood. Locally advanced or metastatic urothelial carcinoma was diagnosed in the patients. The starting material was PBMCs, obtained around atezolizumab (anti-PD-L1) treatment. This sequence was found in a man between 65 and 85 years old with urothelial cancer. V gene TRBV7-9 combines with J gene TRBJ1-2; D is unclear. The CDR3 DNA is TGTGCCAGCAGCTTAGTGGGCAGTCTCTATGGCTACACCTTC. It encodes CASSLVGSLYGYTF.